The TCR beta chain under discussion was sequenced for a study of blood T cell repertoires in COVID-19. About the research overall: Acute and convalescent COVID-19 specimens originated in the United States, Italy and Spain. The cDNA or gDNA used as material had been derived from T cells, B-cell-depleted T cells, or PBMCs.

As processed by the authors: From reference gene primer amplification, estimates of nucleated cell counts were derived. Sequenced by immunoSEQ multiplex PCR; TCRdb stores in-frame clones only, minus some. Clone size and the V and J calls come from that table; the DNA yielded D and trimming. Altogether approximately 90,000 clones are present, more than 70% being singletons, with the ten largest covering approximately 15%. CDR1 KGHSH and CDR2 LQKENI come from the germline V gene. V gave up 2 bases and J gave up 1 base; unmatched junction bases: 4. The CDR3 contains 15 residues. Specimen: peripheral blood. The chain has TRBV18 and TRBJ2-5, with 7 bases identical to TRBD1. The sequence came from a woman over 75 with acute or convalescent COVID-19. DNA of the CDR3: TGTGCCAGCTCACCAGTAGGGACAGCCCAAGAGACCCAGTACTTC. Translated, it gives CASSPVGTAQETQYF.